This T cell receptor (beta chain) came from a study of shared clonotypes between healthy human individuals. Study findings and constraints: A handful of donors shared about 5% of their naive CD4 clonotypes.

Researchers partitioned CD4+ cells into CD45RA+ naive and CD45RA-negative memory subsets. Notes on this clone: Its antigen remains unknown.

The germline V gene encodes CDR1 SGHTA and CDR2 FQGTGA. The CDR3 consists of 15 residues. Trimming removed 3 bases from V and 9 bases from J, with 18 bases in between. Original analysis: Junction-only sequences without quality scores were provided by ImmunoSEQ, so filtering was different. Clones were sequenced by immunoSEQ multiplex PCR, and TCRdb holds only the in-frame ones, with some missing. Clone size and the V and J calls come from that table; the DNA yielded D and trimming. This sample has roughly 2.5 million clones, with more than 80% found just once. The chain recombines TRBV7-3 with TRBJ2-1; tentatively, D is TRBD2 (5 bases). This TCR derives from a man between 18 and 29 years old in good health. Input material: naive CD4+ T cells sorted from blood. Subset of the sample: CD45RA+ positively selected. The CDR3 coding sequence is TGTGCCAGCAGCTTTCCGGGAACGGGCAATGGTGAGCAGTTCTTC. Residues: CASSFPGTGNGEQFF. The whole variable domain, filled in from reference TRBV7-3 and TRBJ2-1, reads GAGVSQTPSNKVTEKGKYVELRCDPISGHTALYWYRQSLGQGPEFLIYFQGTGAADDSGLPNDRFFAVRPEGSVSTLKIQRTERGDSAVYLCASSFPGTGNGEQFFGPGTRLTVL.